This T cell receptor (beta chain) was sequenced during a study of blood T cell repertoires in COVID-19. CDR1 LNHDA and CDR2 SQIVND come from the germline V gene (reference sequence). The V and J ends lost 5 bases and 2 bases respectively, with 10 bases between them. The CDR3 is made up of 13 amino acids. Profiled with immunoSEQ multiplex PCR; TCRdb holds only in-frame clones, not every one. In the table there are under 150,000 clones, roughly 89% of which are singletons. The sample holds a few counts of this clone. The clonotype originates from a woman in her forties with acute or convalescent COVID-19. The chain links TRBV19 to TRBJ2-7; tentative D call: TRBD1 (5 bases). The sequencing sample was made of peripheral blood. This chain's CDR3 is CASSDWGAYEQYF. Written as DNA, the CDR3 is TGTGCCAGTAGTGATTGGGGCGCCTACGAGCAGTACTTC.